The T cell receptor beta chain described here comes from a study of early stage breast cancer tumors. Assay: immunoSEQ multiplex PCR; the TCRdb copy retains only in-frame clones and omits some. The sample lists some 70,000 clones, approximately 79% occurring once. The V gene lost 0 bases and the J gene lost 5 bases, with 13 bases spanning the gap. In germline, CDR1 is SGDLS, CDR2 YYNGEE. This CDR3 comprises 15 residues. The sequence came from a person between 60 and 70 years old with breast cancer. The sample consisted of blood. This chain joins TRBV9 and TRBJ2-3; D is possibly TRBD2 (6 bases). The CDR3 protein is CASSVDGGARDTQYF. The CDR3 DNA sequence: TGTGCCAGCAGCGTAGACGGAGGGGCCAGAGATACGCAGTATTTT.